The subject of this entry is one T cell receptor beta chain. The target antigen is unknown. The germline V gene encodes CDR1 DFQATT and CDR2 SNEGSKA (reference sequence). The CDR3 loop spans 12 amino acids. The data were taken from a study of T cells expressing NK-cell markers. On the study more broadly: Sequencing of TCR beta repertoires drew on sorted CD3+CD56+NKG2C+, CD3+CD56+NKG2C- and CD3+CD56-NKG2C+ T cells. The study sequenced eight donors, seven HCMV-seropositive and one seronegative. General study points: The leading position in the CD3+CD56-NKG2C+ fraction of a few donors also went to these clonotypes.

TCRdb reanalyzed the 5' RACE reads, giving one entry per CDR3 protein sequence and no DNA. The sample yields about 380,000 distinct CDR3 sequences, of which the top ten take up around 4.9%. The specimen was blood T cells: a sorted CD56 or NKG2C T cell subset, CD4+ or CD8+ T cells, or bulk PBMC T cells (not recorded which). The V gene is TRBV20-1, the J gene TRBJ2-5; TCRdb's D call of TRBD1 is untestable without DNA. The clonotype was recovered from a man aged 18-75 years in good health. CDR3 amino acids: CSASPHPGTQYF.